The 10 T cell receptor beta chains presented below share a single source sample, sequenced in a study of blood T cell repertoires in COVID-19. Clones were read by immunoSEQ multiplex PCR, and TCRdb kept only the in-frame ones, dropping some. Of around 55,000 clones listed, over 75% are singletons. Sequencing input: peripheral blood. These receptors were obtained from a middle-aged man with acute or convalescent COVID-19.

V and J are TRBV7-2 and TRBJ1-1; 8 bases are a match to TRBD1. The length of the CDR3 is 13 residues. Germline-derived CDR1 and CDR2 are SGHTA and FQGNSA. Trimming took 5 bases from V and 5 from J; bases not matched to a gene: 4. CDR3 sequence reads: CASSKRTGTEAFF. For the CDR3, the DNA is TGTGCCAGCAGCAAAAGGACAGGGACTGAAGCTTTCTTT. Looking up the rest from reference TRBV7-2 and TRBJ1-1 gives the full variable domain: GAGVSQSPSNKVTEKGKDVELRCDPISGHTALYWYRQSLGQGLEFLIYFQGNSAPDKSGLPSDRFSAERTGGSVSTLTIQRTQQEDSAVYLCASSKRTGTEAFFGQGTRLTVV.

This chain uses TRBV2 with TRBJ2-1; weak D call: TRBD2 (6 bases). This CDR3 has 13 residues. Germline V CDR1 and CDR2: SNHLY, FYNNEI. The ends were cut back, 4 bases at V and 10 bases at J, with 14 bases in the middle. The DNA of the CDR3 is TGTGCCAGCAGTGTGTCGCGGGACGGAGAGCAGTTCTTC. Amino acids: CASSVSRDGEQFF.

This chain connects TRBV7-8 to TRBJ2-1, with TRBD2 matching over 13 bases. The CDR3 extends over 16 amino acids. The V segment lost 5 bases and the J segment 3 bases; nucleotides outside the gene matches: 4. Germline values: CDR1 SGHVS, CDR2 FQNEAQ. CDR3 region: CASSAWTSGSYNEQFF. The DNA of the CDR3 is TGTGCCAGCAGCGCCTGGACTAGCGGGAGCTACAATGAGCAGTTCTTC.

The gene calls are TRBV19 and TRBJ1-5; D might be TRBD1 (6 bases). Germline assignment: CDR1 LNHDA and CDR2 SQIVND (reference sequence). V lost 6 bases and J lost 6, with 12 bases in between. The CDR3 extends over 13 amino acids. DNA of the CDR3: TGTGCCAGTAGCCGGACAGCCGGTCAGCCCCAGCATTTT. Amino acid sequence: CASSRTAGQPQHF.

This CDR3 is CASRKTGASTEAFF. The CDR3 coding sequence is TGTGCCAGTAGAAAGACAGGGGCTAGCACTGAAGCTTTCTTT. V is TRBV19 and J is TRBJ1-1, with 8 bases fitting TRBD1. Germline V gene sequence: CDR1 LNHDA, CDR2 SQIVND (reference sequence). The CDR3 spans 14 residues. The trim removed 6 bases at V and 4 bases at J, leaving 7 bases unmatched.

The V gene is TRBV29-1, the J gene TRBJ1-1; D remains unclear. Trimming cost V 3 bases and J 1 base, with 6 bases left between them. Germline V gene sequence: CDR1 SQVTM, CDR2 ANQGSEA. The CDR3 spans 12 residues. CDR3 in amino acids: CSVEGRNTEAFF. The CDR3 bases are TGCAGCGTTGAGGGCCGGAACACTGAAGCTTTCTTT. The full variable domain, its missing parts supplied by reference TRBV29-1 and TRBJ1-1, is SAVISQKPSRDICQRGTSLTIQCQVDSQVTMMFWYRQQPGQSLTLIATANQGSEATYESGFVIDKFPISRPNLTFSTLTVSNMSPEDSSIYLCSVEGRNTEAFFGQGTRLTVV.

The gene calls are TRBV7-8 and TRBJ1-2; 10 bases are a match to TRBD1. Germline CDR1 is SGHVS and CDR2 is FQNEAQ. Germline trimming cut 5 bases from V and 2 bases from J; bases unmatched to any gene: 2. The CDR3 contains 14 residues. CDR3 in amino acids: CASSLDRGNYGYTF. The CDR3 DNA is TGTGCCAGCAGCCTGGACAGGGGGAACTATGGCTACACCTTC.

The V gene is TRBV10-3, the J gene TRBJ2-2; 8 bases agree with TRBD2. CDR1 and CDR2 from the germline V gene are ENHRY and SYGVKD. CDR3 length: 17 residues. The trim removed 3 bases at V and 3 bases at J, leaving 9 bases unmatched. This CDR3 reads CAISDPPGLGDTGELFF. CDR3 DNA: TGTGCCATCAGTGACCCGCCGGGACTAGGGGACACCGGGGAGCTGTTTTTT.

The rearrangement uses TRBV28 and TRBJ1-6; TRBD1 matches 11 bases. CDR1 is MDHEN and CDR2 is SYDVKM in the germline V gene. With 8 bases clipped from V and 0 bases from J, the junction kept 3 bases outside the gene matches. The CDR3 contains 16 residues. CDR3 sequence: CASGTGGTSYNSPLHF. CDR3 DNA: TGTGCCAGCGGGACAGGGGGTACCTCCTATAATTCACCCCTCCACTTT.

The chain uses TRBV4-2 and TRBJ1-4; D call uncertain. The CDR3 consists of 16 residues. Looked up from germline, CDR1 is LGHNA and CDR2 is YNFKEQ. V lost 1 base and J 6 bases, leaving 15 bases between the germline ends. The CDR3 coding sequence is TGTGCCAGCAGCCAAGTTGTGTGGACTCTGGATGAAAAACTGTTTTTT. This gives the protein CASSQVVWTLDEKLFF.